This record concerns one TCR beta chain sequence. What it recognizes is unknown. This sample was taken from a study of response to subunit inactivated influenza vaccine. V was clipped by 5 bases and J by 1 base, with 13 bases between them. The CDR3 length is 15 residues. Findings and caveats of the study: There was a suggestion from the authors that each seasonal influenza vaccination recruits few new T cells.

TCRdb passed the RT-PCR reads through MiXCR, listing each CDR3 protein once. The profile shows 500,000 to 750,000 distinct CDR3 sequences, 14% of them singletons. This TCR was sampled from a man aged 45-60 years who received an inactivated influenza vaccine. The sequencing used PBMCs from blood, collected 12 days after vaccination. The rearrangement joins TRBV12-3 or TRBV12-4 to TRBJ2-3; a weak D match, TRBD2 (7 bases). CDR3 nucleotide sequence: TGTGCCAGCAGTGGGGGGGGACATCGCACAGATACGCAGTATTTT. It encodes CASSGGGHRTDTQYF.